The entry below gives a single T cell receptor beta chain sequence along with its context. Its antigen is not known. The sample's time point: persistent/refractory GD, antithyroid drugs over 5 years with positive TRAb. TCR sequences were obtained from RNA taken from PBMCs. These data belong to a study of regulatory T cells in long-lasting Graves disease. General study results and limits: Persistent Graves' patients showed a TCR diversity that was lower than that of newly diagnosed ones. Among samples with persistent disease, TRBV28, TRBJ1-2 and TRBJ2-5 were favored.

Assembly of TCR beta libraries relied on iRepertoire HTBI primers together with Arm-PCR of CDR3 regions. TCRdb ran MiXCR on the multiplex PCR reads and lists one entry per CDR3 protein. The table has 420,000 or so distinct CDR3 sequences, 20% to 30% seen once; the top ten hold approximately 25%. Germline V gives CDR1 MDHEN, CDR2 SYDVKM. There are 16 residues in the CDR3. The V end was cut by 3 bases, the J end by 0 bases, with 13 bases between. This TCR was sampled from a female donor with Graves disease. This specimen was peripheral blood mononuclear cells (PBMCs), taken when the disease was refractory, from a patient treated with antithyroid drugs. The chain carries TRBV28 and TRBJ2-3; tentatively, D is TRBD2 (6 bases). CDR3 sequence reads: CASSLAGSKSTDTQYF. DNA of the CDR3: TGTGCCAGCAGTTTGGCGGGGAGCAAAAGCACAGATACGCAGTATTTT.